Sequencing of this T cell receptor (beta chain) was carried out in a study of shared clonotypes between healthy human individuals. Study outcomes and limitations: Generation probabilities were higher for clonotypes shared across all four sorted-subset donors than for unshared ones. A handful of donors showed sharing of about 4.6% of naive CD4 clonotypes.

Turning to this clone: Its antigen is undetermined.

Assay used: immunoSEQ multiplex PCR; TCRdb lists only in-frame clones, some missing. The sample has millions of clones, about 93% seen once. The naive CD8 subset, CD45RO-negative cells positively selected for CCR7, excluded terminally differentiated effector memory CD45RA+ cells. Germline CDR1 reads ENHRY; CDR2 reads SYGVKD. V lost 7 bases, J lost 5 bases, and 8 bases stayed unmatched. The CDR3 length is 13 residues. The receptor was derived from a man aged 18 to 30 in good health. Some clones in this sample may be carry-over from other donors' samples. The specimen sequenced was naive CD8+ T cells from PBMCs. The chain links TRBV10-3 to TRBJ2-7; 7 bases align to TRBD1. DNA of the CDR3: TGTGCCATCAAGAGGGGGCTTACGAACGAGCAGTACTTC. As protein: CAIKRGLTNEQYF.